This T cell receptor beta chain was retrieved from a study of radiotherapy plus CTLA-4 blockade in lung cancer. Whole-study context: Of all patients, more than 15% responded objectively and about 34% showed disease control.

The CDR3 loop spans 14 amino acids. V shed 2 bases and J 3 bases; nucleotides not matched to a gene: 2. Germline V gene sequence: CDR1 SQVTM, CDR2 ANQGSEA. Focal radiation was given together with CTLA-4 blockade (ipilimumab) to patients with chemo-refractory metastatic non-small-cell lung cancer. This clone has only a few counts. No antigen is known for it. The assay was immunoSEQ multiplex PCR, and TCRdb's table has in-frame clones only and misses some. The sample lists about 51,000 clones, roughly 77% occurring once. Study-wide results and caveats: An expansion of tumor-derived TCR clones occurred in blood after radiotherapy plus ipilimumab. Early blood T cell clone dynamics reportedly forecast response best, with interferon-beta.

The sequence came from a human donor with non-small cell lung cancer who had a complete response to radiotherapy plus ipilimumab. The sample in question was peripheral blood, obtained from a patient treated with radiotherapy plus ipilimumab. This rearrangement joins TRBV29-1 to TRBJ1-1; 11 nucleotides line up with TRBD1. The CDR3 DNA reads TGCAGCGTTGAACTGGGACAGGGGGACACTGAAGCTTTCTTT. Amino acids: CSVELGQGDTEAFF.